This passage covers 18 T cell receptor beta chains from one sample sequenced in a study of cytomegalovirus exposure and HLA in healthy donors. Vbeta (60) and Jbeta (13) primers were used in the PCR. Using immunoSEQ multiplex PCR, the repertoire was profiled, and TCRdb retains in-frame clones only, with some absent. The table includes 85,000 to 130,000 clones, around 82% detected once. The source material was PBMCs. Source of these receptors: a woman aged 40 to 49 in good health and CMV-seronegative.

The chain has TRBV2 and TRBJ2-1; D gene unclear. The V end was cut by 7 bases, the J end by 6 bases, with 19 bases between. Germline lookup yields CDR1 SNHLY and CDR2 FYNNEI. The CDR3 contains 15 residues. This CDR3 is CASTLNGVGSNEQFF. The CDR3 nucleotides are TGTGCCAGCACGCTAAACGGAGTAGGTAGCAATGAGCAGTTCTTC.

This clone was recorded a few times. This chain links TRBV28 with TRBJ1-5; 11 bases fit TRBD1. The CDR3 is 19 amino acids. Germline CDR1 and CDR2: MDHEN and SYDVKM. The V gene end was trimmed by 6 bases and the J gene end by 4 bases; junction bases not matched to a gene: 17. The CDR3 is CASRRPRDRGLGRNQPQHF. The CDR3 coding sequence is TGTGCCAGCAGGCGCCCTCGGGACAGGGGGTTAGGGAGGAATCAGCCCCAGCATTTT.

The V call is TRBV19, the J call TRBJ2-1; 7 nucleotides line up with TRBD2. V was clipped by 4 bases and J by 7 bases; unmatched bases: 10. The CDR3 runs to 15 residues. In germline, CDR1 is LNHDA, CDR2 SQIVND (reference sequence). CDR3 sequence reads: CASSTRPSGLNEQFF. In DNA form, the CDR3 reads TGTGCCAGTAGTACGAGGCCTAGCGGCCTTAATGAGCAGTTCTTC.

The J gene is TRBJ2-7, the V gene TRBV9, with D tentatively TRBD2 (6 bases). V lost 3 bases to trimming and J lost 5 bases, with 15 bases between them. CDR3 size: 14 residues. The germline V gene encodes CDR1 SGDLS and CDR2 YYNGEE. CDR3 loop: CASSAGTPLNEQYF. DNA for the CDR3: TGTGCCAGCAGCGCCGGGACTCCGCTTAACGAGCAGTACTTC.

CDR3 nucleotide sequence: TGTGCCAGCAGCTTGAGACTAGAAAATACGCAGTATTTT. It specifies CASSLRLENTQYF. The V gene is TRBV7-3, the J gene TRBJ2-3, with D perhaps matching TRBD2 (6 bases). This CDR3 spans 13 amino acids. The ends were cut back, 3 bases at V and 7 bases at J, with 11 bases in the middle. The germline CDR1 and CDR2 sequences are SGHTA and FQGTGA.

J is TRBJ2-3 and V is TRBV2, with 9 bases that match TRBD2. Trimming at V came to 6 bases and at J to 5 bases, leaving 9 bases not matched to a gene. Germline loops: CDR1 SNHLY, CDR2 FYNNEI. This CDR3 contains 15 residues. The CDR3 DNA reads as TGTGCCAGCAGGCTGACTAGCGGTGGTATAGATACGCAGTATTTT. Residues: CASRLTSGGIDTQYF.

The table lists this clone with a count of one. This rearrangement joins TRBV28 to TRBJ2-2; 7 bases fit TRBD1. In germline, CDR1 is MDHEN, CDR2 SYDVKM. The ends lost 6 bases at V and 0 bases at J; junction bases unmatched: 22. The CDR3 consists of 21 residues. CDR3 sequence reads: CASSTSGAPGQKHPNTGELFF. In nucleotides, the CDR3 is TGTGCCAGCAGCACAAGTGGGGCACCGGGACAGAAACACCCGAACACCGGGGAGCTGTTTTTT.

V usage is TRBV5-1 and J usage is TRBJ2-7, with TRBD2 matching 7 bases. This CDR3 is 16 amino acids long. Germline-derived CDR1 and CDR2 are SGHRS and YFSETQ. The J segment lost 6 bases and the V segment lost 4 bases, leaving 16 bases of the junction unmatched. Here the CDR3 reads CASSPPGREGQGEQYF. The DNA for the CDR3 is TGCGCCAGCAGCCCCCCGGGGAGGGAGGGCCAAGGCGAGCAGTACTTC.

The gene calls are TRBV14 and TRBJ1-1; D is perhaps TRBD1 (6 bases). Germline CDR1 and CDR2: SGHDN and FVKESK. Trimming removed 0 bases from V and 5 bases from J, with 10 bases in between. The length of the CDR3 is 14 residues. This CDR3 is CASSQDYRVTEAFF. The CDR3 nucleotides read TGTGCCAGCAGCCAAGATTACAGGGTTACTGAAGCTTTCTTT.

The CDR3 nucleotides read TGTGCCAGCAGTTTCGACAGGGGGGGGGTCGATGGCTACACCTTC. Residues: CASSFDRGGVDGYTF. The genes are TRBV6-1 and TRBJ1-2; TRBD1 aligns across 9 bases. Germline V lookup: CDR1 MNHNS, CDR2 SASEGT. There are 15 residues in the CDR3. Unmatched junction bases numbered 10, after V lost 5 bases and J lost 6 bases.

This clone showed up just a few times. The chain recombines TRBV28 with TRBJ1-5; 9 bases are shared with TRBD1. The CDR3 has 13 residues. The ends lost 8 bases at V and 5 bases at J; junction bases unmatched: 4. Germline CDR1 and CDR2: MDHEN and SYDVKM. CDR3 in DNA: TGTGCCAGCGCGACAGGGGGTGATCAGCCCCAGCATTTT. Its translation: CASATGGDQPQHF. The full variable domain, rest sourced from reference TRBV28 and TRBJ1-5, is DVKVTQSSRYLVKRTGEKVFLECVQDMDHENMFWYRQDPGLGLRLIYFSYDVKMKEKGDIPEGYSVSREKKERFSLILESASTNQTSMYLCASATGGDQPQHFGDGTRLSIL.

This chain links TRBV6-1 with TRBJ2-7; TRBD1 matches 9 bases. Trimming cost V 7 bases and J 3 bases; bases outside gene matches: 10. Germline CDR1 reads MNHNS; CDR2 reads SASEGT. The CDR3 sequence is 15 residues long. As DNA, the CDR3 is TGTGCCAGCAATCGGATCGGGACAGGGAGCTACGAGCAGTACTTC. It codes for CASNRIGTGSYEQYF.

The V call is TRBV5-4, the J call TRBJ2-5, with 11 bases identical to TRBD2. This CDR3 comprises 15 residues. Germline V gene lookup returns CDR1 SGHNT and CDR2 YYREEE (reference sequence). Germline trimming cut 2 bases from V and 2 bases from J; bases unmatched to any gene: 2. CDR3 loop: CASSLGTSGQETQYF. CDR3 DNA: TGTGCCAGCAGCTTAGGGACTAGCGGACAAGAGACCCAGTACTTC.

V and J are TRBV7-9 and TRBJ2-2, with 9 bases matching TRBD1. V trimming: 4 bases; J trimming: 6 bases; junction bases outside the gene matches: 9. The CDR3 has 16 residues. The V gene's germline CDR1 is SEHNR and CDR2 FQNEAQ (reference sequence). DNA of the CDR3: TGTGCCAGCAGCTCGGGACAGGGAGGTGCGGCCGGGGAGCTGTTTTTT. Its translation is CASSSGQGGAAGELFF.

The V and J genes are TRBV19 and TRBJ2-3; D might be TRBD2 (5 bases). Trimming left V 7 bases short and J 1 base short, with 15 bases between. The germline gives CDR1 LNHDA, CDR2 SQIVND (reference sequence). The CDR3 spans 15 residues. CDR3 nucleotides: TGTGCCAGTACGGGCTACAGCGGAGGCACAGATACGCAGTATTTT. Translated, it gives CASTGYSGGTDTQYF.

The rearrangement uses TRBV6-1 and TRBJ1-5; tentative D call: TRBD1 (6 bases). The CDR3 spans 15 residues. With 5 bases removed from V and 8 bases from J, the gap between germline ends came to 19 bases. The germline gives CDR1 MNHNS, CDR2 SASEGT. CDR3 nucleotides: TGTGCCAGCAGTTCTACAAAGACAGGAACCGAGCCCCAGCATTTT. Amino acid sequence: CASSSTKTGTEPQHF.

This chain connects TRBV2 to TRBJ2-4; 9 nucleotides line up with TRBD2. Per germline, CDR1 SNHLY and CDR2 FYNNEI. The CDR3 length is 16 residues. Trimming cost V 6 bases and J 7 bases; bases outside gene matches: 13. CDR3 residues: CASRDSGSWGRNIQYF. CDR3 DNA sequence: TGTGCCAGCAGAGATAGCGGGAGTTGGGGGCGTAACATTCAGTACTTC.

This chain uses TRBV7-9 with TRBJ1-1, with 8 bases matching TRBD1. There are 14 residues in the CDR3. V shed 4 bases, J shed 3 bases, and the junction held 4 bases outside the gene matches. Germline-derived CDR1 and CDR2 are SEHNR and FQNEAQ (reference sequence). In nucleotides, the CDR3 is TGTGCCAGCAGCTCAAAGACAGGGGACACTGAAGCTTTCTTT. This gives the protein CASSSKTGDTEAFF.